This T cell receptor beta chain emerged from a study of T cells in Graves' hyperthyroidism and ophthalmopathy. Overall study context: Blood was drawn when the patient was first diagnosed and still untreated. Study outcomes and limitations: Most thyroid clonotypes expanded above 0.001 were also detected in blood.

Diagnosing involved the use of clinical symptoms, serum thyroxine and TRAb, thyroid ultrasound and orbital computed tomography. PBMCs were collected from an approximately 9.3 ml volume of fresh peripheral blood. Amplification of TCR beta CDR3 regions was performed using RNA transcripts as template. Primed by the HTBI set, a first-round RT-PCR was run on the TCR CDR3. TCRdb processed the multiplex PCR reads anew with MiXCR; each CDR3 protein has one entry. The repertoire has about 50,000 distinct CDR3 sequences, approximately 50% of them found once; the top ten carry 9.5% to 15%. This clonotype was found many times. Its antigen remains unknown. This CDR3 has 13 residues. CDR1 is DFQATT and CDR2 is SNEGSKA in the germline V gene (reference sequence). V dropped 4 bases and J dropped 9 bases, with 16 bases sitting between them.

The sequence came from a woman aged 25 to 39 with Graves' ophthalmopathy. The chain carries TRBV20-1 and TRBJ2-4; D may be TRBD2 (5 bases). Sequencing used blood. The CDR3 nucleotides read TGCAGTGCTACCGGGCGGGCCCCAGGCATTCAGTACTTC. Amino acid sequence: CSATGRAPGIQYF.